A single sample is the source of the 2 T cell receptor beta chains below, sequenced in a study of T cell responses to AZD1222 COVID-19 vaccine. Profiling relied on immunoSEQ multiplex PCR, and the TCRdb table lists in-frame clones only, not all of them. The table lists tens of thousands of clones, around 90% of them singletons. The specimen was peripheral blood, collected on day 0 of AZD1222 vaccination. These receptors were collected from an adult in good health.

The chain employs TRBV5-6 and TRBJ2-7, with TRBD1 matching over 7 bases. CDR1 is SGHDT and CDR2 is YYEEEE in the germline V gene. With V trimmed by 5 bases and J by 4 bases, 12 bases remained unmatched. This CDR3 has 15 amino acids. This CDR3 reads CASSWRQGNLYEQYF. As DNA, the CDR3 is TGTGCCAGCAGTTGGCGACAGGGAAATCTTTACGAGCAGTACTTC.

J is TRBJ1-2 and V is TRBV28; 8 nucleotides match TRBD1. Germline loops: CDR1 MDHEN, CDR2 SYDVKM. This CDR3 has 15 residues. V gave up 3 bases and J gave up 5 bases; unmatched junction bases: 8. This CDR3 reads CASSFGDRGAYGYTF. The CDR3 DNA reads as TGTGCCAGCAGTTTCGGCGACAGGGGCGCGTATGGCTACACCTTC.